The clone carrying this T cell receptor (beta chain) was observed a few times. This entry belongs to a study of blood T cells in healthy people across ages. Germline V gene lookup returns CDR1 MNHEY and CDR2 SVGAGI. The CDR3 extends over 15 amino acids. Unmatched junction bases numbered 5, after V lost 5 bases and J lost 0 bases. The use of a sample-barcoded 5' primer and a J-beta primer mix characterized a second PCR of about 7 to 12 cycles. TCRdb passed the 5' RACE reads through MiXCR, listing each CDR3 protein once. Of hundreds of thousands of distinct CDR3 sequences listed, more than 50% are singletons.

This receptor was taken from a man between 35 and 55 years old in good health. Sequencing was carried out using blood. V is TRBV6-5 and J is TRBJ2-7; TRBD2 agrees at 9 bases. The CDR3 spells CASSPSGGSSYEQYF. The CDR3 nucleotides are TGTGCCAGCAGTCCAAGCGGGGGGAGCTCCTACGAGCAGTACTTC.